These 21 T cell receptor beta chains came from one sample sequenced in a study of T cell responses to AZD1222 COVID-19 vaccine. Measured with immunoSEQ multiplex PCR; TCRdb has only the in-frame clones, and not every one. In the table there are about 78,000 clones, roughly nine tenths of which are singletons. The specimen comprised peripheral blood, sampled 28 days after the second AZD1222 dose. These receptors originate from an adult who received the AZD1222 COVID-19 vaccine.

The CDR3 region is CASSLTWGSGELFF. CDR3 DNA: TGTGCCAGCAGTCTAACGTGGGGGAGCGGGGAGCTGTTTTTT. The chain couples TRBV2 to TRBJ2-2, with D perhaps given as TRBD1 or TRBD2 (5 bases each). This CDR3 spans 14 amino acids. Trimming took 5 bases from V and 7 from J, leaving 14 bases between them. Germline CDR1 is SNHLY and CDR2 is FYNNEI.

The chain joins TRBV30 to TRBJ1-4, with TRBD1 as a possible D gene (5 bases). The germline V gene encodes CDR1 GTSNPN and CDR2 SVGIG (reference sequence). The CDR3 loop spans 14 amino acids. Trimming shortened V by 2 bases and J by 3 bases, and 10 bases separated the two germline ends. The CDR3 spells CAWSRQYANEKLFF. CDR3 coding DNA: TGTGCCTGGAGTCGACAGTACGCTAATGAAAAACTGTTTTTT.

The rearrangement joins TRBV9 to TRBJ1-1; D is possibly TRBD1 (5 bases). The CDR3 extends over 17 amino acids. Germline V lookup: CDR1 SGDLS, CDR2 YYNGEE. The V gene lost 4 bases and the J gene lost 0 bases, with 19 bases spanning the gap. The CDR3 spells CASSPRPDMGLNTEAFF. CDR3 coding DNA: TGTGCCAGCAGCCCCCGTCCAGATATGGGGCTGAACACTGAAGCTTTCTTT. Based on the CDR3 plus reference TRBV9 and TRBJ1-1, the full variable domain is DSGVTQTPKHLITATGQRVTLRCSPRSGDLSVYWYQQSLDQGLQFLIQYYNGEERAKGNILERFSAQQFPDLHSELNLSSLELGDSALYFCASSPRPDMGLNTEAFFGQGTRLTVV.

This CDR3 reads CASSLGRTGRLFF. In nucleotides, the CDR3 is TGTGCCAGCAGCCTAGGCCGGACAGGGAGGTTGTTTTTT. This chain uses TRBV14 with TRBJ1-4, with 8 bases fitting TRBD1. Germline CDR1 is SGHDN and CDR2 is FVKESK. V was clipped by 4 bases and J by 15 bases; unmatched bases: 10. This CDR3 region has 13 residues.

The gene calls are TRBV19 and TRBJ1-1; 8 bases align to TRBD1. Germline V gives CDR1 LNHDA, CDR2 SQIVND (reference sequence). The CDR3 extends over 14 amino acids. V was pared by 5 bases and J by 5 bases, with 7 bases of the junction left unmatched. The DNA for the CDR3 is TGTGCCAGTAGTTATCTCACAGGGGGGACTGAAGCTTTCTTT. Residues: CASSYLTGGTEAFF.

The CDR3 reads CASSQSSYNSPLHF. For the CDR3, the DNA is TGTGCCAGCAGCCAGAGCTCCTATAATTCACCCCTCCACTTT. The V gene is TRBV11-3, the J gene TRBJ1-6; D call uncertain. The CDR3 is made up of 14 amino acids. Germline CDR1 is SGHNT and CDR2 is YENEEA. V lost 5 bases and J lost 0, with 5 bases in between.

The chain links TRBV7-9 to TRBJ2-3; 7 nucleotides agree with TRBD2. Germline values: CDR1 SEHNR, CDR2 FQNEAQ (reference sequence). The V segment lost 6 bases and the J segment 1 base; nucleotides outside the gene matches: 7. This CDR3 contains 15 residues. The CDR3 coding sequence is TGTGCCAGCAGTGGGGCGGGAGAGGGCACAGATACGCAGTATTTT. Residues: CASSGAGEGTDTQYF.

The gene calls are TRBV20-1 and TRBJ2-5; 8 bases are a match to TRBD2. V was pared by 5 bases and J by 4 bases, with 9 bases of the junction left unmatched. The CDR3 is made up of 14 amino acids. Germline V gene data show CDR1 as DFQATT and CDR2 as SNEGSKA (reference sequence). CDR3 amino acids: CSAGVSGSGETQYF. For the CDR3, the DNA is TGCAGTGCTGGTGTGAGCGGGAGCGGAGAGACCCAGTACTTC.

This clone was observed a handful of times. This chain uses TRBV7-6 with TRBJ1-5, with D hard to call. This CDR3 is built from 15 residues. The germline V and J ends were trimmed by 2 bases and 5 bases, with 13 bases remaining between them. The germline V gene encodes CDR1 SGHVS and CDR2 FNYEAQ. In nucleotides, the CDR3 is TGTGCCAGCAGCTTAACTGGAGTCGGAGATCAGCCCCAGCATTTT. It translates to CASSLTGVGDQPQHF.

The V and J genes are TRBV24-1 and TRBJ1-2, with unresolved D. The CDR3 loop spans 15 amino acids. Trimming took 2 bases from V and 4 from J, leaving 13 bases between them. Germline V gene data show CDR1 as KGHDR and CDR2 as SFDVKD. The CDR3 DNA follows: TGTGCCACCAGTGATTCTACCGGGTTGCCCTATGGCTACACCTTC. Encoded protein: CATSDSTGLPYGYTF.

CDR3 bases: TGCGCCAGCAGCTTGGCCAACACCGGGGAGCTGTTTTTT. It specifies CASSLANTGELFF. This chain joins TRBV5-1 and TRBJ2-2; no reliable D call. Trimming pared 0 bases from V and 2 bases from J, leaving 2 bases between. The length of the CDR3 is 13 residues. CDR1 is SGHRS and CDR2 is YFSETQ in the germline V gene.

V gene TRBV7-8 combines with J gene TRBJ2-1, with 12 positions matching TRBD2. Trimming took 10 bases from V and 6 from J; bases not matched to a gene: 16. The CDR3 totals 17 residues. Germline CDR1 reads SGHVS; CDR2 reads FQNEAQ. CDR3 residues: CATNRGLAGGRVNEQFF. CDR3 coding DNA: TGTGCCACTAATCGTGGGCTAGCGGGAGGGCGGGTCAATGAGCAGTTCTTC.

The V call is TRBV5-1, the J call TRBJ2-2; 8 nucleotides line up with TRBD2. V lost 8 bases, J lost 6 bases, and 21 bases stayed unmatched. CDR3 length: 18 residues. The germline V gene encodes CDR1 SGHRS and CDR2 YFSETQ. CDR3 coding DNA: TGCGCCAGTACGCCTCAGCCTCGCCCGGCGGGAGGCGCCGGGGAGCTGTTTTTT. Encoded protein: CASTPQPRPAGGAGELFF.

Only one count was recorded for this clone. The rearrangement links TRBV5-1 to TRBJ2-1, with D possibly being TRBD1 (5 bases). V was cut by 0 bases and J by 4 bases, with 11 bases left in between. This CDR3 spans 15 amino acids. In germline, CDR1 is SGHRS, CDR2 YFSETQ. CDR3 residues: CASSLAQGVYNEQFF. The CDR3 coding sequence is TGCGCCAGCAGCTTGGCGCAGGGCGTATACAATGAGCAGTTCTTC.

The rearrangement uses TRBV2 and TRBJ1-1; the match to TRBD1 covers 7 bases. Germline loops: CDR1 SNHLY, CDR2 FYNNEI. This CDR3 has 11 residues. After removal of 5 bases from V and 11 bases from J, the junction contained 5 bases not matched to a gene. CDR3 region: CASSRDSRAFF. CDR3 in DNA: TGTGCCAGCAGTCGGGACAGTCGGGCTTTCTTT.

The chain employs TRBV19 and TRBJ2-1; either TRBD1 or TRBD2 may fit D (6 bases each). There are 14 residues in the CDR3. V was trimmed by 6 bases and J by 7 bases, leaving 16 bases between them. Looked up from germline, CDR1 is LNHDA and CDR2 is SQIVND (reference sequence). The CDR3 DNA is TGTGCCAGTAGCGGAGGCAGGGGAGGAAATGAGCAGTTCTTC. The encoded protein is CASSGGRGGNEQFF.

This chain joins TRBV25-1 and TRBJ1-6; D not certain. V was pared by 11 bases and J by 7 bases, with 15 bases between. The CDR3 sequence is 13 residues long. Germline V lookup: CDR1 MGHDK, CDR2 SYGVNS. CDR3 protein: CAASSGVNSPLHF. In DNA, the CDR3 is TGTGCCGCCAGCAGTGGCGTGAATTCACCCCTCCACTTT.

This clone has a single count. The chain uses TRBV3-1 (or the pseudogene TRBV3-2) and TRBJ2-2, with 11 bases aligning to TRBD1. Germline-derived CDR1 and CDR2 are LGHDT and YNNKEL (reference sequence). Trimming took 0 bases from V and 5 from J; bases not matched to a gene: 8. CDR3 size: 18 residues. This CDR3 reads CASSQEPGDRGWTGELFF. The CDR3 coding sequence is TGTGCCAGCAGCCAAGAGCCCGGGGACAGGGGGTGGACCGGGGAGCTGTTTTTT.

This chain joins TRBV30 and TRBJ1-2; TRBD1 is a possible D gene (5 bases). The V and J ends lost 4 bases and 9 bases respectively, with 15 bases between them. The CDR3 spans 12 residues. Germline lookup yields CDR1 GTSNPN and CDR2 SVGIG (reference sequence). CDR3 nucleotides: TGTGCCTGGATCGGGGCTGGAGGGAGCTACACCTTC. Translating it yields CAWIGAGGSYTF. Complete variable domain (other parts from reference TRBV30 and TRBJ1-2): SQTIHQWPATLVQPVGSPLSLECTVEGTSNPNLYWYRQAAGRGLQLLFYSVGIGQISSEVPQNLSASRPQDRQFILSSKKLLLSDSGFYLCAWIGAGGSYTFGSGTRLTVV.

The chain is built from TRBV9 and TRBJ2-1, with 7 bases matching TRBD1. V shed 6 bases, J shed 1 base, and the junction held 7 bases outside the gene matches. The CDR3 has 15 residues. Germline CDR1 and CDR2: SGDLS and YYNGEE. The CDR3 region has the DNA TGTGCCAGCAACTTACAGGGGTTTTCCTACAATGAGCAGTTCTTC. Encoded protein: CASNLQGFSYNEQFF.

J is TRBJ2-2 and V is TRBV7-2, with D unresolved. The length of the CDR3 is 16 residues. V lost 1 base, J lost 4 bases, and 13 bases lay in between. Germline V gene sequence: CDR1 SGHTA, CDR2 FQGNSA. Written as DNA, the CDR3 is TGTGCCAGCAGCTTAGAGAGTATTGGGATCACCGGGGAGCTGTTTTTT. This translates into CASSLESIGITGELFF. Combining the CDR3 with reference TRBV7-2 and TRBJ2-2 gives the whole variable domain GAGVSQSPSNKVTEKGKDVELRCDPISGHTALYWYRQSLGQGLEFLIYFQGNSAPDKSGLPSDRFSAERTGGSVSTLTIQRTQQEDSAVYLCASSLESIGITGELFFGEGSRLTVL.